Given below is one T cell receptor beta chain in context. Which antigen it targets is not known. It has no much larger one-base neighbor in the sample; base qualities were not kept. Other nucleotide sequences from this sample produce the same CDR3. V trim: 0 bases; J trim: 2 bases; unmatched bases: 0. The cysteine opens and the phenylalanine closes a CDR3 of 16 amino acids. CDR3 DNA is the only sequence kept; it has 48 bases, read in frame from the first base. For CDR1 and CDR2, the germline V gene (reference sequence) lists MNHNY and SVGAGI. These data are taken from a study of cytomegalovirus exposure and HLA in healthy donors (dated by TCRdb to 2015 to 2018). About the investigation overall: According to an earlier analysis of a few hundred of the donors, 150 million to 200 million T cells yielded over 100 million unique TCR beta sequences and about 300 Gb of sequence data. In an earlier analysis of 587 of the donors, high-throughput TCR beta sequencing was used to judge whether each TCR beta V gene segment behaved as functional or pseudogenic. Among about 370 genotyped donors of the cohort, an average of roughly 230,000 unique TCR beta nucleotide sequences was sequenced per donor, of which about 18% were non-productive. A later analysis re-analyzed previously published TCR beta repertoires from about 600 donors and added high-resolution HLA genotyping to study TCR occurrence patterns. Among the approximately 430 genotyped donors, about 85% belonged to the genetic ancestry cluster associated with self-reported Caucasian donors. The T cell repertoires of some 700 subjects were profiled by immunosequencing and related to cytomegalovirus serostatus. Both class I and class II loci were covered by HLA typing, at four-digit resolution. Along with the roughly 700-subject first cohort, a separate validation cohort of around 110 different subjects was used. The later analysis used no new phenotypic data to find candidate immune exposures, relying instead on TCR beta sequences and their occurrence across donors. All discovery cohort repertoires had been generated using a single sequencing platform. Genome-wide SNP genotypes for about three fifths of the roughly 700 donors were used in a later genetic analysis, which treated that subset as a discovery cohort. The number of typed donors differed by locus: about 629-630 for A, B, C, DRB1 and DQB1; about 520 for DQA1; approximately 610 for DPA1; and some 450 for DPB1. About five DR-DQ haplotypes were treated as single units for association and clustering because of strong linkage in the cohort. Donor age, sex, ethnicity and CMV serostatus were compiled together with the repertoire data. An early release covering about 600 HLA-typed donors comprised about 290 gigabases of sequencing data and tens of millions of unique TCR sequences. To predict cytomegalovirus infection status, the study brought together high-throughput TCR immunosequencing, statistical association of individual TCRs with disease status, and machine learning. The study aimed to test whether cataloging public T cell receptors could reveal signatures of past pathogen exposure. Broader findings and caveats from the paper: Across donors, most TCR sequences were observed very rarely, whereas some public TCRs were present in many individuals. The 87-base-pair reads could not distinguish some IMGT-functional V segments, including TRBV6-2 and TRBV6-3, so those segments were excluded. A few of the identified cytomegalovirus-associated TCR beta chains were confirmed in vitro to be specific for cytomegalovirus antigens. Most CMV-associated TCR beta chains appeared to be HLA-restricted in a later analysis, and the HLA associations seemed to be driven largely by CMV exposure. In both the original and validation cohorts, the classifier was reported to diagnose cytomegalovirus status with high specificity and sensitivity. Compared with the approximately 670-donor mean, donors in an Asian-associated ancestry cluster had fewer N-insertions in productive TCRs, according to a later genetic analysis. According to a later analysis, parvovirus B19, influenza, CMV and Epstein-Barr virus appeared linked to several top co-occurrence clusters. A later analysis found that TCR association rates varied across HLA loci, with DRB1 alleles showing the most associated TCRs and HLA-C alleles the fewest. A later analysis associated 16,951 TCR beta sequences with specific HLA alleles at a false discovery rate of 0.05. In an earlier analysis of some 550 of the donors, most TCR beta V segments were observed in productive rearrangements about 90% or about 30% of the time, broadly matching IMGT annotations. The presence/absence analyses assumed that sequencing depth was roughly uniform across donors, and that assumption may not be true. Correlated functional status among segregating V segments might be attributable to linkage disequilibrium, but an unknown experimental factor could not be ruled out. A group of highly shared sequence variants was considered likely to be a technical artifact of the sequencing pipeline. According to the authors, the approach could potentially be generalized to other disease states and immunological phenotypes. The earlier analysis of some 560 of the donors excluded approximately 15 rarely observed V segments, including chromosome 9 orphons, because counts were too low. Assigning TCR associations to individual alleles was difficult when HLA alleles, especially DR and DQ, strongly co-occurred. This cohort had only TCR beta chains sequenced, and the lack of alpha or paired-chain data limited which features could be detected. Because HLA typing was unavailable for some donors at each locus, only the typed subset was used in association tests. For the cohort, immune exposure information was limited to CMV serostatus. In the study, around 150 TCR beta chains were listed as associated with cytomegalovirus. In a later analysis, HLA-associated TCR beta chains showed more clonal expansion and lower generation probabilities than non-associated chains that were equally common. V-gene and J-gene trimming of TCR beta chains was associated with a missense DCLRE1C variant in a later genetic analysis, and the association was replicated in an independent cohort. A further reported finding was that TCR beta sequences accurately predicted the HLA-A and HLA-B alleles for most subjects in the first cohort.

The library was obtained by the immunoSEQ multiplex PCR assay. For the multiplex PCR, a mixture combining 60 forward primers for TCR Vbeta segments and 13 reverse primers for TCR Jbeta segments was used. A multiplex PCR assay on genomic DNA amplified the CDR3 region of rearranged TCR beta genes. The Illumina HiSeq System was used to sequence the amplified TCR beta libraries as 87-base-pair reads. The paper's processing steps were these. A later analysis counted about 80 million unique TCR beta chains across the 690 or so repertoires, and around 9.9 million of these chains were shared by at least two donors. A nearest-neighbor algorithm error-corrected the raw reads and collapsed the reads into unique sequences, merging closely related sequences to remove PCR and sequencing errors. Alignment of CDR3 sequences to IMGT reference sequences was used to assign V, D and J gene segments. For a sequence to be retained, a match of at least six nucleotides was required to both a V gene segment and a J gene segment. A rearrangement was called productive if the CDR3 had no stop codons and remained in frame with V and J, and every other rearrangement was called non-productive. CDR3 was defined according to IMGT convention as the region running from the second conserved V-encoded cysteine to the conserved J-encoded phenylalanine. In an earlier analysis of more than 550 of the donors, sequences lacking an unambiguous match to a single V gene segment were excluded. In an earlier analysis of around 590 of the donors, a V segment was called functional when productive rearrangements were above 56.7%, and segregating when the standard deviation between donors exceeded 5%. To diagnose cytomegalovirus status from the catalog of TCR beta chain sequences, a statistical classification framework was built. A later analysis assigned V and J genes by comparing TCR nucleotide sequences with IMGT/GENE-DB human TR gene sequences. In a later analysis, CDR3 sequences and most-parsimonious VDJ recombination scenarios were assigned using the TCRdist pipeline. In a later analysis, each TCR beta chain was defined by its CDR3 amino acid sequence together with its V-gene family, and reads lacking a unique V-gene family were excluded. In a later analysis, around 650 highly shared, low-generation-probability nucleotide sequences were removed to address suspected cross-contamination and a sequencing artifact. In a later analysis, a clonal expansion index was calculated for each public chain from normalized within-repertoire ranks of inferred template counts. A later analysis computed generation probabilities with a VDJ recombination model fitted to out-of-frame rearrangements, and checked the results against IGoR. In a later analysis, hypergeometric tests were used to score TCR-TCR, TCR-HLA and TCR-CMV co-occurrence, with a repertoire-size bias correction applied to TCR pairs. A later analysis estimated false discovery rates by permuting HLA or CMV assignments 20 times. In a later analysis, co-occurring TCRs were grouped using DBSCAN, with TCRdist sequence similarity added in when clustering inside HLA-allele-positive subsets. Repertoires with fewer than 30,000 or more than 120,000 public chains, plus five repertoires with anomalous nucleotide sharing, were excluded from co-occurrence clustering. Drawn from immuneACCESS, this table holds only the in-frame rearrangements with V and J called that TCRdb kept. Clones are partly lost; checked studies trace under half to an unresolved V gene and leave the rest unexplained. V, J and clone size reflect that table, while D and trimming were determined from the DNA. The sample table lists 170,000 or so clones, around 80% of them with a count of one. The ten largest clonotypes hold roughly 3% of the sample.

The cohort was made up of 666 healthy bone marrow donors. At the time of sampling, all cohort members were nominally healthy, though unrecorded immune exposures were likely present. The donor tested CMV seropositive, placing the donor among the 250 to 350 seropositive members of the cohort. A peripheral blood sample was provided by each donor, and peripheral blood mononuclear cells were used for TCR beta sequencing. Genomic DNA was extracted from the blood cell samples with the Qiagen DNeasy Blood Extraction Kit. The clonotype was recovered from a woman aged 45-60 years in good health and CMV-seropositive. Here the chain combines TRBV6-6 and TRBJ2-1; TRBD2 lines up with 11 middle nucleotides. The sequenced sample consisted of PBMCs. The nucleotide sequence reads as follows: TGTGCCAGCAGTTACTCGACTAGCGGGACCTACAATGAGCAGTTCTTC. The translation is CASSYSTSGTYNEQFF.